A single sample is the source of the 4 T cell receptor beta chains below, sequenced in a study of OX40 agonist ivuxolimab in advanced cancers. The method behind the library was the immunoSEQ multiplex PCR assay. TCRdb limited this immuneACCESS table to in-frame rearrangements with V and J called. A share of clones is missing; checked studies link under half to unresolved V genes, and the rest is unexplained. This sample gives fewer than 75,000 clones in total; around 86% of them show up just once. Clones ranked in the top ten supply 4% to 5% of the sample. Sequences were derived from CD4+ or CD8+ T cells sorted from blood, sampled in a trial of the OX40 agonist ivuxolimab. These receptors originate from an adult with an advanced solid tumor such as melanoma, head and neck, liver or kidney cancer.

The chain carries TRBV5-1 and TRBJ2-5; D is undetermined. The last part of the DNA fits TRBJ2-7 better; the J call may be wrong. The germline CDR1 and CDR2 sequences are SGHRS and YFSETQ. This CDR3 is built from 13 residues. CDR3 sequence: CASSLGGNYEQYF. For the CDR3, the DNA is TGCGCCAGCAGCTTGGGGGGAAACTACGAGCAGTACTTC.

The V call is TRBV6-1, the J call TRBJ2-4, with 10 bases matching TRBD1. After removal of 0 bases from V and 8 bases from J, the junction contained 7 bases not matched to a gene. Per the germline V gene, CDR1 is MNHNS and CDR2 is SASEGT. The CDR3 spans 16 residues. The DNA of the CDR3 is TGTGCCAGCAGTGAAGCACATAGTGGGACAGGGGACATTCAGTACTTC. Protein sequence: CASSEAHSGTGDIQYF.

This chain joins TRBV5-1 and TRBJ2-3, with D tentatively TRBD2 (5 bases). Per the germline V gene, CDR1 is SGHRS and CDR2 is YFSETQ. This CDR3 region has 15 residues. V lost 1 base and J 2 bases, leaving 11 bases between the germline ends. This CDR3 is CASSLSGGITDTQYF. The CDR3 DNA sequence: TGCGCCAGCAGCTTGAGCGGTGGGATCACAGATACGCAGTATTTT. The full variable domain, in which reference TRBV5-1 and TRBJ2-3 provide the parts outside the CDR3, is KAGVTQTPRYLIKTRGQQVTLSCSPISGHRSVSWYQQTPGQGLQFLFEYFSETQRNKGNFPGRFSGRQFSNSRSEMNVSTLELGDSALYLCASSLSGGITDTQYFGPGTRLTVL.

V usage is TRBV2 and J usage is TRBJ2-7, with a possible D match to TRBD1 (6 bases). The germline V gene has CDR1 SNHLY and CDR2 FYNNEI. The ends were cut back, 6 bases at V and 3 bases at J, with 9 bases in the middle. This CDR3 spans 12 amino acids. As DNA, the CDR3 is TGTGCCAGCAGATCGGACAGCTACGAGCAGTACTTC. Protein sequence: CASRSDSYEQYF.